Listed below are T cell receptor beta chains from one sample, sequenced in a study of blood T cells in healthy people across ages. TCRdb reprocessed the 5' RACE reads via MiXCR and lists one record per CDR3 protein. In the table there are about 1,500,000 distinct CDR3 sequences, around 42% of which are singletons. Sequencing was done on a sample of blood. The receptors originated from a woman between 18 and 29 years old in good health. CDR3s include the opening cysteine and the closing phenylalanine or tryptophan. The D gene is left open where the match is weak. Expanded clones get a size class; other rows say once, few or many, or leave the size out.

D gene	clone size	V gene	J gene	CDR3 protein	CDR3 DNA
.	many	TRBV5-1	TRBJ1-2	CASSLGQGTYGYTF	TGCGCCAGCAGCTTGGGTCAGGGGACCTATGGCTACACCTTC
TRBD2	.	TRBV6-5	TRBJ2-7	CASSSSRTSGGIYEQYF	TGTGCCAGCAGTTCTTCCCGGACTAGCGGGGGGATCTACGAGCAGTACTTC
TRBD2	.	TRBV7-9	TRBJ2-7	CASSPRPTLAGGPEQYF	TGTGCCAGCAGCCCCCGACCAACACTAGCGGGAGGGCCTGAGCAGTACTTC
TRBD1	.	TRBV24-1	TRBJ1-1	CATSDATGDITEAFF	TGTGCCACCAGTGACGCCACAGGGGATATCACTGAAGCTTTCTTT
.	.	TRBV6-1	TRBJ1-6	CASKGEAGTYNSPLHF	TGTGCCAGCAAAGGGGAAGCAGGGACCTATAATTCACCCCTCCACTTT
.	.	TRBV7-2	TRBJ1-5	CASSLGPWSNQPQHF	TGTGCCAGCAGCTTGGGTCCCTGGAGCAACCAGCCCCAGCATTTT
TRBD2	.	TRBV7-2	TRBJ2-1	CASSFRGLASSHNEQFF	TGTGCCAGCAGCTTCCGGGGACTAGCGTCTTCCCACAATGAGCAGTTCTTC
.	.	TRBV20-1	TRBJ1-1	CSARVGGWNTEAFF	TGCAGTGCTCGCGTGGGGGGCTGGAACACTGAAGCTTTCTTT
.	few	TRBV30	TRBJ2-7	CASGGGEQYF	TGTGCTTCCGGTGGGGGCGAGCAGTACTTC
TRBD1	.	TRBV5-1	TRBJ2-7	CASSGDRFPYEQYF	TGCGCCAGCAGCGGGGACAGGTTCCCCTACGAGCAGTACTTC
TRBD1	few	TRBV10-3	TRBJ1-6	CAIKDRVDNSPLHF	TGTGCCATCAAGGACAGGGTCGACAATTCACCCCTCCACTTT
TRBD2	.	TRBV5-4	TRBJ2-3	CASSFGSTSGTDTQYF	TGTGCCAGCAGCTTTGGTTCGACTAGCGGCACAGATACGCAGTATTTT
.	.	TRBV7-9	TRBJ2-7	CASSLEDGKTYEQYF	TGTGCCAGCAGCTTAGAGGATGGGAAGACCTACGAGCAGTACTTC
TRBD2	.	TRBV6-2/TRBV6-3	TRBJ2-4	CASSSRTGTSGRGLAKNIQYF	TGTGCCAGCAGCTCTCGTACTGGGACTAGCGGTCGTGGGTTGGCCAAAAACATTCAGTACTTC
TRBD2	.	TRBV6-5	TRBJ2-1	CASSYSKSGALYEQFF	TGTGCCAGCAGTTACTCGAAAAGCGGGGCTCTCTACGAGCAGTTCTTC